Described below is a single T cell receptor beta chain sequence and its context. Antigen unknown. TCRdb re-derived calls from the 5' RACE reads in MiXCR, one entry per CDR3 protein. The table has fewer than 350,000 distinct CDR3 sequences, roughly 9.4% seen once. This record belongs to a study of T cells after yellow fever vaccination. The CDR3 covers 13 residues. Per germline, CDR1 MNHNY and CDR2 SVGAGI (reference sequence). The V and J ends lost 2 bases and 2 bases respectively, with 5 bases between them. Findings of the study overall: One caveat is that FACS-sorted repertoires could contain abundant clonotypes contaminating from the bulk population. Only a minor proportion of clonotypes was detected across both CD4 and CD8 compartments.

The sequence was collected from a man aged 18-30 years who received the YFV17D yellow fever vaccine. This rearrangement joins TRBV6-6 to TRBJ2-3; D remains ambiguous. The starting material was PBMCs, obtained on the day of the first yellow fever vaccination. The CDR3 sequence: CASSYGPTDTQYF. CDR3 DNA sequence: TGTGCCAGCAGTTACGGGCCCACAGATACGCAGTATTTT.